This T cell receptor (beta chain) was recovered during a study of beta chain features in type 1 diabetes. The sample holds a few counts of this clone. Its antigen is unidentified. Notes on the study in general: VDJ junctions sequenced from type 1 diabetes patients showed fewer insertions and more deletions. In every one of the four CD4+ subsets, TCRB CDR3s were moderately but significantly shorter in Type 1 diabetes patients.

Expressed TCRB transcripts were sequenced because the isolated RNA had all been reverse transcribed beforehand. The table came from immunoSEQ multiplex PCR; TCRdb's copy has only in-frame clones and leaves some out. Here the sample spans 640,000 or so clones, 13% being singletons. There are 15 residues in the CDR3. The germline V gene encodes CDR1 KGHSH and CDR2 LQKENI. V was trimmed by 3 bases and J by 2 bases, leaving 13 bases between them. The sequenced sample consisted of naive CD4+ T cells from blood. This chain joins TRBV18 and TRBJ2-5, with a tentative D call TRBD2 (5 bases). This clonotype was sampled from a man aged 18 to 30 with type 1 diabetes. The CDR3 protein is CASSPRRGNQETQYF. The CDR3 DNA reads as TGTGCCAGCTCACCCCGAAGAGGGAATCAAGAGACCCAGTACTTC.